The 29 T cell receptor beta chains given below trace back to one sample, sequenced in a study of CD4 and CD8 cells across lung adenocarcinoma regions. TCRdb redid the calling of the PCR reads with MiXCR, one entry per CDR3 protein. This table holds 8,200 or so distinct CDR3 sequences, 45% to 70% found once. Source material: CD4+ T cells from the center of a lung tumor. These receptors came from a female donor with lung adenocarcinoma. The CD4 and CD8 labels of this study may be unreliable.

V gene TRBV6-5 combines with J gene TRBJ2-2, with 7 bases matching TRBD1. The J call may be mistaken, given a closer DNA end match to TRBJ2-3. The CDR3 is made up of 14 amino acids. Per germline, CDR1 MNHEY and CDR2 SVGAGI. CDR3 nucleotide sequence: TGTGCCAGCAGTTATAACGGGACCACAGGGGAGCAGTATTTT. Translating gives CASSYNGTTGEQYF.

This clonotype was seen a few times. The chain employs TRBV3-1 and TRBJ2-1; D is unresolved. The V and J ends lost 2 bases and 0 bases respectively, with 8 bases between them. Per the germline V gene, CDR1 is LGHDT and CDR2 is YNNKEL (reference sequence). The CDR3 is 15 residues long. The CDR3 DNA reads as TGTGCCAGCAGCCAAAGCCCTGGCTCCTACAATGAGCAGTTCTTC. Translating gives CASSQSPGSYNEQFF.

A single count supports this clonotype. V and J are TRBV27 and TRBJ1-4; D unclear. The CDR3 contains 15 residues. With 6 bases removed from V and 4 bases from J, the gap between germline ends came to 15 bases. From germline, CDR1 is MNHEY and CDR2 SMNVEV (reference sequence). Here the CDR3 reads CASRPTINNNEKLFF. CDR3 in DNA: TGTGCCAGCAGACCGACCATAAATAATAATGAAAAACTGTTTTTT.

On this clonotype: The junction departs from germline at one end; a sequencing error may be responsible. This chain joins TRBV27 and TRBJ2-1; D might be TRBD1 or TRBD2, each matching 5 bases. Germline CDR1 and CDR2: MNHEY and SMNVEV (reference sequence). This CDR3 has 16 residues. The CDR3 reads CASRGLRARDQDTQYF. In DNA form, the CDR3 reads TGTGCCAGCAGGGGGCTCCGAGCCCGGGACCAAGATACCCAGTACTTT.

By sample share, this clonotype is medium-sized. V usage is TRBV4-1 and J usage is TRBJ2-1; 9 bases line up with TRBD2. The length of the CDR3 is 15 residues. Germline trimming cut 1 base from V and 5 bases from J; bases unmatched to any gene: 3. CDR1 is MGHRA, CDR2 YSYEKL, per germline. The CDR3 region has the DNA TGCGCCAGCAGCCAAGTAGCGGGAGAGAACAATGAGCAGTTCTTC. The encoded protein is CASSQVAGENNEQFF.

With respect to this clonotype: A read error may account for a junction end that differs from germline. The chain employs TRBV6-1 and TRBJ2-3; 7 bases line up with TRBD2. Per the germline V gene, CDR1 is MNHNS and CDR2 is SASEGT. The CDR3 contains 14 residues. The CDR3, as DNA: TGTGCCAGCAGACTGGCGGGAGCCACAGACACGCAGTATTTC. Translation: CASRLAGATDTQYF.

The sample holds a few counts of this clonotype. The chain employs TRBV4-1 and TRBJ2-1; 9 positions agree with TRBD2. The germline gives CDR1 MGHRA, CDR2 YSYEKL. This CDR3 contains 15 residues. Unmatched junction bases numbered 8, after V lost 4 bases and J lost 7 bases. In nucleotides, the CDR3 is TGCGCCAGCAGCCTCCTAAGCGGGAGGAAGAATGAGCAGTTCTTC. Amino acids: CASSLLSGRKNEQFF.

Concerning this clonotype: A junction boundary mismatches the germline segment, possibly from a read error. This chain links TRBV6-1 with TRBJ2-5; D possibly corresponds to TRBD2 (7 bases). Germline-derived CDR1 and CDR2 are MNHNS and SASEGT. The CDR3 spans 14 residues. The CDR3 sequence is CAGRGGRGQDTQYF. CDR3 sequence (DNA): TGTGCGGGCCGCGGGGGCCGAGGACAAGATACCCAGTACTTC.

In this sample, this clonotype turned up once. The chain carries TRBV15 and TRBJ1-1, with no clear D. Germline-derived CDR1 and CDR2 are LNHNV and YYDKDF (reference sequence). Between the trimmed V and J ends, which lost 0 bases and 4 bases, there was a span of 9 bases. This CDR3 has 14 amino acids. Here the CDR3 reads CATSRDTAGTEAFF. The CDR3 DNA is TGTGCCACCAGCAGAGATACGGCTGGCACTGAAGCTTTCTTT.

As regards this clonotype: Its ends do not fully match the called genes, so a read error is possible. The chain has TRBV6-1 and TRBJ2-5, with D unresolved. CDR3 length equals 11 residues. CDR1 and CDR2 (germline): MNHNS, SASEGT. This CDR3 reads CASSESDTQSF. The CDR3 coding sequence is TGTGCCAGCAGTGAGAGTGACACCCAGTCCTTC.

The chain is built from TRBV27 and TRBJ2-3; TRBD2 matches at 11 bases. The CDR3 sequence is 16 residues long. V gave up 2 bases and J gave up 4 bases; unmatched junction bases: 5. The germline V gene encodes CDR1 MNHEY and CDR2 SMNVEV (reference sequence). Here the CDR3 DNA reads TGTGCCAGCAGTTTAGGAACTAGCGGGAGAGCAGATACGCAGTATTTT. It codes for CASSLGTSGRADTQYF.

This clonotype was found many times. V and J are TRBV7-6 and TRBJ2-1; maybe TRBD2 (5 bases). The CDR3 sequence is 16 residues long. Germline V gene sequence: CDR1 SGHVS, CDR2 FNYEAQ. V shed 2 bases and J shed 0 bases, with 11 bases lying between them. CDR3 sequence: CASSLSRTRSYNEQFF. CDR3 DNA sequence: TGTGCCAGCAGCTTATCCCGGACTCGCTCCTACAATGAGCAGTTCTTC.

The genes are TRBV3-1 and TRBJ2-5, with D perhaps matching TRBD2 (5 bases). The tail of the sequence fits TRBJ2-7 better, so the J call may be wrong. The germline V gene encodes CDR1 LGHDT and CDR2 YNNKEL (reference sequence). The CDR3 totals 15 residues. This CDR3 reads CASSHGIGVYYEQYF. The CDR3 DNA reads as TGTGCCAGCAGCCATGGCATCGGGGTCTACTACGAGCAGTACTTC.

To note about this clonotype: One junction end disagrees with the germline gene, perhaps due to a read error. The chain has TRBV27 and TRBJ2-3; D possibly corresponds to TRBD2 (6 bases). This CDR3 contains 16 residues. Germline V gene lookup returns CDR1 MNHEY and CDR2 SMNVEV (reference sequence). CDR3 sequence: CASRGRGARGTDTQYF. In DNA, the CDR3 is TGTGCCAGCAGGGGTCGCGGGGCCCGGGGCACAGATACCCAGTATTTT.

The chain uses TRBV11-3 and TRBJ2-2; D gene unclear. V lost 7 bases and J 2 bases, leaving 5 bases between the germline ends. Germline CDR1 SGHNT, CDR2 YENEEA. The CDR3 has 12 amino acids. CDR3 region: CASTSNTGELFF. CDR3 sequence (DNA): TGTGCCAGCACCTCAAACACCGGGGAGCTGTTTTTT. Complete variable domain (other parts from reference TRBV11-3 and TRBJ2-2): EAGVVQSPRYKIIEKKQPVAFWCNPISGHNTLYWYLQNLGQGPELLIRYENEEAVDDSQLPKDRFSAERLKGVDSTLKIQPAELGDSAVYLCASTSNTGELFFGEGSRLTVL.

The chain joins TRBV6-1 to TRBJ2-3; no reliable D call. The CDR3 has 13 residues. Trimming cost V 8 bases and J 2 bases, with 11 bases left between them. CDR1 is MNHNS, CDR2 SASEGT, per germline. CDR3 sequence: CASSLRTTDTQYF. Here the CDR3 DNA reads TGTGCCAGCTCTCTGCGGACCACAGATACGCAGTATTTT.

The V gene is TRBV6-5, the J gene TRBJ2-2; 8 positions agree with TRBD1. Germline CDR1 and CDR2: MNHEY and SVGAGI. V gave up 4 bases and J gave up 5 bases; unmatched junction bases: 3. The length of the CDR3 is 14 residues. In DNA, the CDR3 is TGTGCCAGCAGTTCGACAGGGGTGACCGGGGAGCTGTTTTTT. It yields the protein CASSSTGVTGELFF.

The chain has TRBV10-3 and TRBJ2-3; D might be TRBD1 (6 bases). CDR1 is ENHRY, CDR2 SYGVKD, per germline. This CDR3 has 14 amino acids. CDR3 amino acids: CAGIGGREPDTQYF. The CDR3 coding sequence is TGTGCGGGCATAGGGGGACGAGAGCCAGATACGCAGTATTTT.

This clonotype was seen more than once but under ten times. The genes are TRBV6-1 and TRBJ2-1, with D possibly being TRBD2 (6 bases). Germline CDR1 reads MNHNS; CDR2 reads SASEGT. The V and J ends lost 4 bases and 8 bases respectively, with 12 bases between them. The CDR3 is made up of 13 amino acids. CDR3 sequence reads: CASSGTTFHEQFF. Here the CDR3 DNA reads TGTGCCAGCAGTGGGACTACTTTCCATGAGCAGTTCTTC.

As regards this clonotype: One end of the junction is discordant with germline, which a read error may explain. V usage is TRBV6-1 and J usage is TRBJ2-3; 12 bases align to TRBD2. The CDR3 has 14 residues. Germline V gene sequence: CDR1 MNHNS, CDR2 SASEGT. CDR3 loop: CAGTSGRRTGAQFF. The CDR3, as DNA: TGTGCCGGTACTAGCGGGAGGCGCACCGGGGCGCAGTTTTTT.

This clonotype was observed at least ten times. The V and J genes are TRBV7-6 and TRBJ2-1; 9 positions agree with TRBD2. Germline-derived CDR1 and CDR2 are SGHVS and FNYEAQ. V dropped 1 base and J dropped 8; count of bases not matched to a gene: 9. This CDR3 is 16 amino acids long. CDR3 sequence: CASSLGGASGVDEQFF. Here the CDR3 DNA reads TGTGCCAGCAGCTTAGGGGGTGCTAGCGGGGTGGATGAGCAGTTCTTC. The whole variable domain, remainder taken from reference TRBV7-6 and TRBJ2-1, is GAGVSQSPRYKVTKRGQDVALRCDPISGHVSLYWYRQALGQGPEFLTYFNYEAQQDKSGLPNDRFSAERPEGSISTLTIQRTEQRDSAMYRCASSLGGASGVDEQFFGPGTRLTVL.

The chain couples TRBV6-1 to TRBJ1-2; 9 nucleotides agree with TRBD1. The J call may not be correct, given that the DNA end is closer to TRBJ2-1. This CDR3 contains 15 residues. Germline-derived CDR1 and CDR2 are MNHNS and SASEGT. CDR3 sequence reads: CASSQNRGLVNEQFF. Written as DNA, the CDR3 is TGTGCCAGCAGTCAAAACAGGGGGCTAGTCAATGAGCAGTTCTTC.

The chain employs TRBV27 and TRBJ2-5; maybe TRBD2 (6 bases). Between the trimmed V and J ends, which lost 6 bases and 11 bases, there was a span of 25 bases. The CDR3 contains 15 residues. The germline gives CDR1 MNHEY, CDR2 SMNVEV (reference sequence). Written as DNA, the CDR3 is TGTGCCAGCAGCAACCGGGGCGGGGACCAAGAGATTCAGTACTTC. This codes for CASSNRGGDQEIQYF.

The genes are TRBV10-2 and TRBJ1-4; D possibly corresponds to TRBD1 (6 bases). The germline V gene encodes CDR1 WSHSY and CDR2 SAAADI. This CDR3 is built from 11 residues. V lost 8 bases, J lost 8 bases, and 9 bases lay in between. CDR3 DNA: TGCGCCAGCCAAGGGGGGGAAAAACTGTTTTTT. This translates into CASQGGEKLFF.

This clonotype was seen repeatedly, ten times or more. DNA for the CDR3: TGTGCCGCCGGATCGACAGATACGCAGTATTTT. It codes for CAAGSTDTQYF. The rearrangement joins TRBV12-3 or TRBV12-4 to TRBJ2-3, with no clear D. The CDR3 loop spans 11 amino acids. Deletions cut 11 bases from V and 3 bases from J, with 9 bases between.

This clonotype was seen ten or more times. The CDR3 DNA follows: TGCGCCAGCTCGGGCCGGGGGGAGCAGTTCTTC. It specifies CASSGRGEQFF. J is TRBJ2-1 and V is TRBV10-2; TRBD2 is a possible D gene (6 bases). From germline, CDR1 is WSHSY and CDR2 SAAADI. This CDR3 is 11 amino acids long. The V and J ends lost 8 bases and 10 bases respectively, with 12 bases between them.

Notes on this clonotype: The junction and the germline gene differ at one end; a read error may be behind it. The chain recombines TRBV10-3 with TRBJ2-3, with TRBD2 identical over 7 bases. The CDR3 length is 14 residues. Germline V gene sequence: CDR1 ENHRY, CDR2 SYGVKD. CDR3 loop: CAGRGAGDPETQYF. CDR3 DNA: TGTGCGGGGCGAGGGGCGGGGGACCCAGAGACGCAGTATTTT.

In its sample, this clonotype is medium-sized. The gene calls are TRBV6-1 and TRBJ2-2, with 7 bases matching TRBD1. The CDR3 covers 15 residues. Germline V gene lookup returns CDR1 MNHNS and CDR2 SASEGT. The J segment lost 0 bases and the V segment lost 4 bases, leaving 2 bases of the junction unmatched. This CDR3 reads CASSAGTANTGELFF. In DNA, the CDR3 is TGTGCCAGCAGTGCTGGGACAGCGAACACCGGGGAGCTGTTTTTT.

The chain employs TRBV7-6 and TRBJ2-5; D uncertain. The ends were cut back, 5 bases at V and 0 bases at J, with 19 bases in the middle. The CDR3 consists of 17 residues. Germline lookup yields CDR1 SGHVS and CDR2 FNYEAQ. The CDR3 DNA sequence: TGTGCCAGCAGCAAAGGGCCCCCTCCTTCGTACCAAGAGACCCAGTACTTC. The encoded protein is CASSKGPPPSYQETQYF.